This passage covers 17 T cell receptor beta chains from one sample sequenced in a study of blood T cell repertoires in COVID-19. The repertoire was sequenced with immunoSEQ multiplex PCR; TCRdb's copy has only in-frame clones and lacks some. The repertoire holds around 100,000 clones, with approximately 87% as singletons. Sequenced material: peripheral blood. Receptors originate from a human donor in a cohort sampled during active COVID-19.

The gene calls are TRBV7-6 and TRBJ2-1; 15 nucleotides match TRBD2. Trimming took 5 bases from V and 8 from J; bases not matched to a gene: 13. The V gene's germline CDR1 is SGHVS and CDR2 FNYEAQ. This CDR3 region has 18 residues. In DNA form, the CDR3 reads TGTGCCAGCAGCACGGGACTAGCGGGGGGCCTTGGGGGAGATGAGCAGTTCTTC. As protein: CASSTGLAGGLGGDEQFF.

The genes are TRBV6-2 or TRBV6-3 and TRBJ1-1; maybe TRBD1 (5 bases). Looked up from germline, CDR1 is MNHEY and CDR2 is SVGEGT. Trimming took 0 bases from V and 6 from J, leaving 14 bases between them. The CDR3 contains 15 residues. CDR3 sequence reads: CASSYSSTGMAEAFF. In DNA form, the CDR3 reads TGTGCCAGCAGTTACTCGAGTACAGGCATGGCTGAAGCTTTCTTT.

The J gene is TRBJ1-5, the V gene TRBV27; 8 bases fit TRBD1. CDR3 length equals 15 residues. Per germline, CDR1 MNHEY and CDR2 SMNVEV (reference sequence). V lost 9 bases and J lost 4; bases outside the gene matches: 11. CDR3 amino acids: CARDREGGWNQPQHF. The CDR3 DNA reads as TGTGCCAGGGACAGGGAAGGAGGATGGAATCAGCCCCAGCATTTT.

This clone was observed a single time. The chain is built from TRBV5-1 and TRBJ1-6; 11 positions match TRBD1. This CDR3 is 18 amino acids long. CDR1 and CDR2 from the germline V gene are SGHRS and YFSETQ. V was pared by 2 bases and J by 1 base, with 5 bases of the junction left unmatched. The CDR3 DNA sequence: TGCGCCAGCAGCTTTGGGACAGGGGGTGAGTCCTATAATTCACCCCTCCACTTT. It specifies CASSFGTGGESYNSPLHF.

This chain joins TRBV27 and TRBJ1-1, with D perhaps TRBD1 (5 bases). From germline, CDR1 is MNHEY and CDR2 SMNVEV (reference sequence). With 5 bases removed from V and 1 base from J, the gap between germline ends came to 11 bases. The CDR3 spans 14 residues. The chain's CDR3 is CASSRGTANTEAFF. The CDR3 DNA reads TGTGCCAGCAGTAGAGGGACTGCGAACACTGAAGCTTTCTTT.

The chain carries TRBV2 and TRBJ2-7; 10 bases agree with TRBD2. Germline CDR1 is SNHLY and CDR2 is FYNNEI. The CDR3 is made up of 17 amino acids. V was clipped by 2 bases and J by 2 bases; unmatched bases: 9. CDR3 sequence reads: CASSERASGSQPYEQYF. For the CDR3, the DNA is TGTGCCAGCAGTGAAAGGGCTAGCGGGAGCCAACCCTACGAGCAGTACTTC.

This clone came up once. The V call is TRBV6-5, the J call TRBJ2-7; D is possibly TRBD2 (6 bases). This CDR3 contains 15 residues. Trimming pared 2 bases from V and 0 bases from J, leaving 11 bases between. Germline assignment: CDR1 MNHEY and CDR2 SVGAGI. The CDR3 region has the DNA TGTGCCAGCAGTTACGGAGGGTATGCCTCCTACGAGCAGTACTTC. Translated: CASSYGGYASYEQYF.

This chain joins TRBV6-4 and TRBJ2-7; the D gene is possibly TRBD1 (8 bases). Per the germline V gene, CDR1 is MRHNA and CDR2 is SNTAGT. CDR3 length equals 14 residues. Trimming left V 9 bases short and J 3 bases short, with 18 bases between. In DNA, the CDR3 is TGTGCCAGGAGAGCGGGACAGGTTTACTACGAGCAGTACTTC. This encodes CARRAGQVYYEQYF.

J is TRBJ2-5 and V is TRBV5-6; 14 bases fit TRBD2. Germline values: CDR1 SGHDT, CDR2 YYEEEE. The CDR3 sequence is 14 residues long. V was clipped by 10 bases and J by 3 bases; unmatched bases: 5. The DNA of the CDR3 is TGTGCCTCGGCGGGACTAGCGGGAGAAGAGACCCAGTACTTC. This codes for CASAGLAGEETQYF.

V and J are TRBV7-9 and TRBJ2-5; TRBD1 agrees at 9 bases. The V gene's germline CDR1 is SEHNR and CDR2 FQNEAQ (reference sequence). Unmatched junction bases numbered 4, after V lost 1 base and J lost 4 bases. This CDR3 is 15 amino acids long. The CDR3 here is CASSLDRGRGETQYF. The DNA of the CDR3 is TGTGCCAGCAGCTTAGACAGGGGGCGCGGAGAGACCCAGTACTTC.

V usage is TRBV19 and J usage is TRBJ2-1, with 9 bases aligning to TRBD2. V gave up 0 bases and J gave up 5 bases; unmatched junction bases: 11. CDR3 length: 18 amino acids. Germline V CDR1 and CDR2: LNHDA, SQIVND (reference sequence). DNA of the CDR3: TGTGCCAGTAGTATAGATCGACCGGGACTAGCTTTTCACAATGAGCAGTTCTTC. This encodes CASSIDRPGLAFHNEQFF.

The V gene is TRBV30, the J gene TRBJ1-3; D gene uncertain. V was trimmed by 4 bases and J by 0 bases, leaving 10 bases between them. The germline V gene has CDR1 GTSNPN and CDR2 SVGIG (reference sequence). This CDR3 contains 14 residues. The CDR3, as DNA: TGTGCCTGGAAGCGGGATTACTCTGGAAACACCATATATTTT. Translating gives CAWKRDYSGNTIYF.

CDR3 coding DNA: TGTGCCAGCAGCCCCTTTTACGGTAAAGGGGGCTCGGACACCGGGGAGCTGTTTTTT. Encoded protein: CASSPFYGKGGSDTGELFF. The chain combines TRBV9 with TRBJ2-2; 7 bases are a match to TRBD1. This CDR3 has 19 amino acids. The junction had 18 bases not matched to a gene; V was cut back by 4 bases and J by 3 bases. Germline V lookup: CDR1 SGDLS, CDR2 YYNGEE.

The table lists this clone with a few counts. The V call is TRBV5-1, the J call TRBJ1-6, with 7 positions matching TRBD1. The CDR3 totals 16 residues. V trimming: 4 bases; J trimming: 4 bases; junction bases outside the gene matches: 8. Germline V gene lookup returns CDR1 SGHRS and CDR2 YFSETQ. The CDR3 loop is CASSKDRWTYNSPLHF. CDR3 DNA: TGCGCCAGCAGCAAGGACAGGTGGACTTATAATTCACCCCTCCACTTT.

This clone occurred a few times. This chain joins TRBV5-1 and TRBJ2-7; 7 bases line up with TRBD1. Trimming removed 1 base from V and 0 bases from J; junction bases left unmatched: 4. This CDR3 is built from 15 residues. Germline-derived CDR1 and CDR2 are SGHRS and YFSETQ. CDR3 amino acids: CASSLTGQSSYEQYF. As DNA, the CDR3 is TGCGCCAGCAGCTTGACGGGACAGAGCTCCTACGAGCAGTACTTC.

A few counts support this clone. V and J are TRBV4-1 and TRBJ2-1; perhaps TRBD1 as D (6 bases). Germline assignment: CDR1 MGHRA and CDR2 YSYEKL. CDR3 length: 18 residues. V dropped 2 bases and J dropped 5 bases, with 22 bases sitting between them. The CDR3 bases are TGCGCCAGCAGCCAAACGGCGGGCAGGGGCATTGGGAACAATGAGCAGTTCTTC. This encodes CASSQTAGRGIGNNEQFF.

A single count supports this clone. The chain links TRBV13 to TRBJ2-4; 9 nucleotides line up with TRBD1. Losses at the gene ends were 5 bases for V and 4 bases for J; bases not matched to a gene: 9. Germline loops: CDR1 PRHDT, CDR2 FYEKMQ (reference sequence). The CDR3 runs to 16 residues. CDR3 amino acids: CASSLRFGTGKNIQYF. Here the CDR3 DNA reads TGTGCCAGCAGCCTACGGTTTGGGACAGGGAAAAACATTCAGTACTTC. Filled out from reference TRBV13 and TRBJ2-4, the complete variable domain reads AAGVIQSPRHLIKEKRETATLKCYPIPRHDTVYWYQQGPGQDPQFLISFYEKMQSDKGSIPDRFSAQQFSDYHSELNMSSLELGDSALYFCASSLRFGTGKNIQYFGAGTRLSVL.